This T cell receptor beta chain is drawn from a study of blood T cells in healthy people across ages. Broader study findings: The long-lived group displayed more naive CD4+ cells, plus higher diversity, than the aged donors did.

The CDR3 loop spans 14 amino acids. Per germline, CDR1 SQVTM and CDR2 ANQGSEA. V lost 4 bases, J lost 0 bases, and 11 bases lay in between. A second PCR, run for 7 to 11 cycles, used a sample-barcoded 5' primer plus a J-beta primer mix. All cDNA molecules were each tagged by a template-switch adaptor with 12 random nucleotides. One entry per CDR3 protein results from TCRdb running MiXCR on the 5' RACE reads. The profile covers 550,000 to 750,000 distinct CDR3 sequences, with around 21% appearing a single time and roughly 3.6% taken by the ten largest. About this clonotype: Its matching antigen is unknown.

This receptor was taken from a man between 70 and 80 years old in good health. Source material: blood. The genes are TRBV29-1 and TRBJ2-3; D ambiguous. This CDR3 is CSVAGGLSTDTQYF. CDR3 bases: TGCAGCGTTGCCGGTGGCCTTAGCACAGATACGCAGTATTTT.